The next 19 T cell receptor beta chains were all read from a single sample in a study of T cell clones after liver transplantation. The data were produced by immunoSEQ multiplex PCR, yet TCRdb's version contains in-frame clones alone and is incomplete. The data contain tens of thousands of clones, less than 85% of them singletons. The source was CD4+ T cells from blood, collected before liver transplant. The source of these receptors is a human donor who received a liver transplant.

In its sample, this clone was seen once. The rearrangement joins TRBV28 to TRBJ2-1; perhaps D is TRBD1 or TRBD2 (6 bases each). The germline V and J ends were trimmed by 7 bases and 6 bases, with 16 bases remaining between them. Germline lookup yields CDR1 MDHEN and CDR2 SYDVKM. The CDR3 is 14 amino acids. In nucleotides, the CDR3 is TGTGCCAGCACCGCCTCGGGGGCTCCCAATGAGCAGTTCTTC. This gives the protein CASTASGAPNEQFF.

This clone came up a few times. The chain joins TRBV28 to TRBJ2-3; no definite D call. The length of the CDR3 is 11 residues. Per germline, CDR1 MDHEN and CDR2 SYDVKM. V was pared by 6 bases and J by 2 bases, with 3 bases between. CDR3 in amino acids: CASRATDTQYF. In DNA, the CDR3 is TGTGCCAGCAGGGCCACAGATACGCAGTATTTT. Complete variable domain (other parts from reference TRBV28 and TRBJ2-3): DVKVTQSSRYLVKRTGEKVFLECVQDMDHENMFWYRQDPGLGLRLIYFSYDVKMKEKGDIPEGYSVSREKKERFSLILESASTNQTSMYLCASRATDTQYFGPGTRLTVL.

The V gene is TRBV28, the J gene TRBJ1-2, with unresolved D. V lost 8 bases to trimming and J lost 8 bases, with 6 bases between them. The CDR3 sequence is 9 residues long. From germline, CDR1 is MDHEN and CDR2 SYDVKM. As DNA, the CDR3 is TGTGCCAGCTCAGGCGGCTACACCTTC. Translated: CASSGGYTF.

The V gene is TRBV28, the J gene TRBJ1-3; 8 positions agree with TRBD1. The trim removed 7 bases at V and 4 bases at J, leaving 9 bases unmatched. The V gene's germline CDR1 is MDHEN and CDR2 SYDVKM. The CDR3 consists of 15 residues. The CDR3 DNA sequence: TGTGCCAGCAAAAATCGACAGGGGTCAGGAAACACCATATATTTT. Protein sequence: CASKNRQGSGNTIYF.

This clone is a singleton in its sample. The rearrangement links TRBV28 to TRBJ2-7; 10 bases are shared with TRBD2. J gave up 9 bases and V 3 bases, and 8 bases lay outside the gene matches. The CDR3 contains 14 residues. Germline V gene lookup returns CDR1 MDHEN and CDR2 SYDVKM. CDR3 loop: CASSFSSGRLWQYF. CDR3 DNA: TGTGCCAGCAGTTTCTCTAGCGGGAGACTCTGGCAGTACTTC.

The V gene is TRBV19, the J gene TRBJ2-4, with 8 bases identical to TRBD2. Germline CDR1 and CDR2: LNHDA and SQIVND (reference sequence). The V segment lost 6 bases and the J segment 4 bases; nucleotides outside the gene matches: 17. This CDR3 is 18 amino acids long. This CDR3 is CASRTNPGPLAGKNIQYF. In DNA, the CDR3 is TGTGCCAGTAGGACTAACCCAGGACCCTTAGCGGGGAAAAACATTCAGTACTTC.

The chain employs TRBV7-2 and TRBJ2-3, with 10 positions matching TRBD2. This CDR3 comprises 16 residues. V lost 5 bases to trimming and J lost 5 bases; unmatched junction nucleotides: 10. Germline-derived CDR1 and CDR2 are SGHTA and FQGNSA. Written as DNA, the CDR3 is TGTGCCAGCAGCATCGCTAGCGGGGGACGAAGAGATACGCAGTATTTT. This gives the protein CASSIASGGRRDTQYF.

This clone was counted a single time. The chain carries TRBV11-3 and TRBJ2-5; a possible D gene is TRBD1 (6 bases). Trimming left V 3 bases short and J 4 bases short, with 12 bases between. The CDR3 length is 14 residues. Germline values: CDR1 SGHNT, CDR2 YENEEA. The CDR3 DNA follows: TGTGCCAGCAGCTTTGCAGGGGCAGGAGAGACCCAGTACTTC. Its protein product is CASSFAGAGETQYF.

The chain is built from TRBV5-1 and TRBJ2-5; D possibly corresponds to TRBD1 (6 bases). The CDR3 spans 13 residues. Per germline, CDR1 SGHRS and CDR2 YFSETQ. The ends were cut back, 4 bases at V and 3 bases at J, with 10 bases in the middle. CDR3 in DNA: TGCGCCAGCAGCCGACAGGCAGAAGAGACCCAGTACTTC. Translated: CASSRQAEETQYF.

The rearrangement links TRBV7-9 to TRBJ2-5; weak D call: TRBD1 (7 bases). The CDR3 is made up of 16 amino acids. Germline V gene data show CDR1 as SEHNR and CDR2 as FQNEAQ (reference sequence). Trimming removed 5 bases at V and 2 bases at J, with 18 bases between. CDR3 sequence: CASSPTGQGGQETQYF. The CDR3 region has the DNA TGTGCCAGCAGCCCCACGGGGCAGGGGGGACAAGAGACCCAGTACTTC. Drawing the rest from reference TRBV7-9 and TRBJ2-5, the complete variable domain is DTGVSQNPRHKITKRGQNVTFRCDPISEHNRLYWYRQTLGQGPEFLTYFQNEAQLEKSRLLSDRFSAERPKGSFSTLEIQRTEQGDSAMYLCASSPTGQGGQETQYFGPGTRLLVL.

This rearrangement joins TRBV4-1 to TRBJ2-3, with D unclear. The CDR3 extends over 14 amino acids. V dropped 3 bases and J dropped 3 bases, with 10 bases sitting between them. Germline lookup yields CDR1 MGHRA and CDR2 YSYEKL. CDR3 DNA sequence: TGCGCCAGCAGCCAGGCCTCCCGGACAGATACGCAGTATTTT. Translating it yields CASSQASRTDTQYF.

The chain employs TRBV7-2 and TRBJ1-1; D is unclear. Trimming stripped 3 bases from V and 0 bases from J, with 2 bases between. The CDR3 is 12 amino acids. Germline V gene lookup returns CDR1 SGHTA and CDR2 FQGNSA. The CDR3, as DNA: TGTGCCAGCAGCTTGGTGAACACTGAAGCTTTCTTT. Protein product: CASSLVNTEAFF.

This clone was counted only a few times. This chain uses TRBV28 with TRBJ2-7; 8 bases are a match to TRBD1. Germline V gene sequence: CDR1 MDHEN, CDR2 SYDVKM. This CDR3 comprises 12 residues. Trimming cost V 5 bases and J 7 bases; bases outside gene matches: 4. Written as DNA, the CDR3 is TGTGCCAGCAGTGGACAGGGTGAAGAGCAGTACTTC. This codes for CASSGQGEEQYF.

On this clone: In the same sample, other DNA sequences code for this CDR3. The chain recombines TRBV5-1 with TRBJ2-3, with TRBD2 identical over 15 bases. The junction had 6 bases not matched to a gene; V was cut back by 4 bases and J by 0 bases. The CDR3 consists of 18 residues. Germline V lookup: CDR1 SGHRS, CDR2 YFSETQ. In DNA form, the CDR3 reads TGCGCCAGCAGCCCCGGACTAGCGGGGGGGCCAAGCACAGATACGCAGTATTTT. Translating gives CASSPGLAGGPSTDTQYF.

The V and J genes are TRBV30 and TRBJ2-2; D is possibly TRBD2 (6 bases). The CDR3 covers 15 residues. Germline V gives CDR1 GTSNPN, CDR2 SVGIG (reference sequence). The V and J ends lost 1 base and 2 bases respectively, with 11 bases between them. CDR3 residues: CAWSAGTYNTGELFF. In nucleotides, the CDR3 is TGTGCCTGGAGTGCAGGGACTTACAACACCGGGGAGCTGTTTTTT.

The gene calls are TRBV5-6 and TRBJ1-4, with 7 bases fitting TRBD1. V was pared by 5 bases and J by 5 bases, with 9 bases of the junction left unmatched. CDR1 is SGHDT, CDR2 YYEEEE, per germline. The CDR3 runs to 15 residues. DNA for the CDR3: TGTGCCAGCAGATTCCAGGGGGTGGGGAATGAAAAACTGTTTTTT. Protein: CASRFQGVGNEKLFF.

The chain links TRBV7-9 to TRBJ1-2, with TRBD1 as a possible D gene (6 bases). Trimming stripped 5 bases from V and 4 bases from J, with 8 bases between. CDR3 length equals 12 residues. In germline, CDR1 is SEHNR, CDR2 FQNEAQ (reference sequence). The CDR3 reads CASSLDSYGYTF. The CDR3 nucleotides read TGTGCCAGCAGCCTGGACAGCTATGGCTACACCTTC.

This clone occurred a few times. For the CDR3, the DNA is TGTGCCAGCGGGTTGAGGGTCGTCGGACAGCCCCAGCATTTT. Its protein product is CASGLRVVGQPQHF. The rearrangement joins TRBV5-8 to TRBJ1-5; D gene ambiguous. The germline V gene encodes CDR1 SGHTS and CDR2 YDEGEE. The CDR3 totals 14 residues. The ends were cut back, 7 bases at V and 7 bases at J, with 18 bases in the middle. The full variable domain, in which reference TRBV5-8 and TRBJ1-5 provide the parts outside the CDR3, is EAGVTQSPTHLIKTRGQQATLRCSPISGHTSVYWYQQALGLGLQFLLWYDEGEERNRGNFPPRFSGRQFPNYSSELNVNALELEDSALYLCASGLRVVGQPQHFGDGTRLSIL.

V and J are TRBV6-5 and TRBJ2-7; possible D gene TRBD2, 5 bases. Trimming shortened V by 2 bases and J by 5 bases, and 10 bases separated the two germline ends. The germline V gene has CDR1 MNHEY and CDR2 SVGAGI. This CDR3 spans 13 amino acids. The CDR3 bases are TGTGCCAGCAGTTACGCCGGGAAGAACGAGCAGTACTTC. Its protein is CASSYAGKNEQYF.